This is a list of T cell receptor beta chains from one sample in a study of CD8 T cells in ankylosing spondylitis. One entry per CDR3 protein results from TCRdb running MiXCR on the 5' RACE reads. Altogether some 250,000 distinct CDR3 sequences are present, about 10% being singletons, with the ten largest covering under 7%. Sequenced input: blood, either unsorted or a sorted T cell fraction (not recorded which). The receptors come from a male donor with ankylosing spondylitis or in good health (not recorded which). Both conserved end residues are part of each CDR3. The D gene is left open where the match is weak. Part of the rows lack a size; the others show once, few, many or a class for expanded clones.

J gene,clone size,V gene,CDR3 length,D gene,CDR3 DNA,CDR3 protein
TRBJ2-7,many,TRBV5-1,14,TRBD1,TGCGCCAGCAGCATATATTCCGGGACAGTCGAGCAGTACTTC,CASSIYSGTVEQYF
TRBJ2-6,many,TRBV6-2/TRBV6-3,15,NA,TGTGCCAGCAGAGGCGACGGGGGCTGGGCCAACGTCCTGACTTTC,CASRGDGGWANVLTF
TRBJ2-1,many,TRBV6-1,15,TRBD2,TGTGCCAGCATAGCGGGGGCCGGAGGGGGCAATGAGCAGTTCTTC,CASIAGAGGGNEQFF
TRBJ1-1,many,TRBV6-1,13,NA,TGTGCCAGCAGCCATACAGAGAACACTGAAGCTTTCTTT,CASSHTENTEAFF
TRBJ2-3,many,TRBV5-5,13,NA,TGTGCCAGCAGCTTGGAAAGTGCAGATACGCAGTATTTT,CASSLESADTQYF
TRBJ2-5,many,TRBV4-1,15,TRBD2,TGCGCCAGCAGCCCCTATCAGCGGGGGTTGGAGACCCAGTACTTC,CASSPYQRGLETQYF
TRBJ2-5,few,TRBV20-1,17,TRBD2,TGCAGTGCTAGAGCCCTGGGGGCGGGAGGGCCCCAAGAGACCCAGTACTTC,CSARALGAGGPQETQYF
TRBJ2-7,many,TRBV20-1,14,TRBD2,TGCAGTGCTAGACCTAGCGGGCGTTCCTACGAGCAGTACTTC,CSARPSGRSYEQYF
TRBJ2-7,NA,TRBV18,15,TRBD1,TGTGCCAGCTCCCTGAGGACAGGGGGCTCCTACGAGCAGTACTTC,CASSLRTGGSYEQYF
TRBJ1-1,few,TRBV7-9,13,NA,TGTGCCAGCAGCTCGCAGATGAACACTGAAGCTTTCTTT,CASSSQMNTEAFF
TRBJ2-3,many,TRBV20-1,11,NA,TGCAGTGCTGGGCTTACGGGTACGCAGTATTTT,CSAGLTGTQYF
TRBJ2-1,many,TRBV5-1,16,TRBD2,TGCGCCAGCAGCTTGGATGGCGGACTAGCCTACAATGAGCAGTTCTTC,CASSLDGGLAYNEQFF
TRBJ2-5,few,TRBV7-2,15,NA,TGTGCCAGCAGCTTAGTAGGACACTCCCAAGAGACCCAGTACTTC,CASSLVGHSQETQYF
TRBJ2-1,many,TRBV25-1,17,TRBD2,TGTGCCAGCAGTGAATCCAGTGGCGGGAGTCCCAAGAATGAGCAGTTCTTC,CASSESSGGSPKNEQFF
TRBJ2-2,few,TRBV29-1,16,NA,TGCAGCGTTGAAGCCACGGGCAAGGGTTATACCGGGGAGCTGTTTTTT,CSVEATGKGYTGELFF
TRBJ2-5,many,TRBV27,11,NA,TGTGCCAGCGGCCCGATAGAGACCCAGTACTTC,CASGPIETQYF
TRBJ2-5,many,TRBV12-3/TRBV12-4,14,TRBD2,TGTGCCAGCAGTTTCGGCCTAGCGGAGAAGACCCAGTACTTC,CASSFGLAEKTQYF
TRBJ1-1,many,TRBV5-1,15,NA,TGCGCCAGCAGCCAGCTCGGGGGGCGTCTAACTGAAGCTTTCTTT,CASSQLGGRLTEAFF
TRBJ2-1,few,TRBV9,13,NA,TGTGCCAGCAGCGGGACTACCTACAATGAGCAGTTCTTC,CASSGTTYNEQFF
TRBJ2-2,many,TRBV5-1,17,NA,TGCGCCAGCAGCCGGGGGCCGTCCCCTCGGAACACCGGGGAGCTGTTTTTT,CASSRGPSPRNTGELFF
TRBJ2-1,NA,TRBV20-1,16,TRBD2,TGCAGTGCTAGAGATCTGAGGACTAGCGGCAACAATGAGCAGTTCTTC,CSARDLRTSGNNEQFF
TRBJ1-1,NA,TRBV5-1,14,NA,TGCGCCAGCCAAAAGGGCAGATCGAACACTGAAGCTTTCTTT,CASQKGRSNTEAFF
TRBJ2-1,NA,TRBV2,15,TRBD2,TGTGCCAGCAACCAGCCGGGACTAGCGGGAGGTGAGCAGTTCTTC,CASNQPGLAGGEQFF
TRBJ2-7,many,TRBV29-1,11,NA,TGCAGCGTTGATACCAACTACGAGCAGTACTTC,CSVDTNYEQYF
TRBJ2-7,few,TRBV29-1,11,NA,TGCAGCGTTGAGGTTGCGGCCGAGCAGTACTTC,CSVEVAAEQYF
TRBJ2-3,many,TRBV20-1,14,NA,TGCAGTGCAAAGGGACTGCCTAGCGCAGATACGCAGTATTTT,CSAKGLPSADTQYF
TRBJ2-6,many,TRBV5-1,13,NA,TGCGCCAGCAGCATTACTGGGGCCAACGTCCTGACTTTC,CASSITGANVLTF
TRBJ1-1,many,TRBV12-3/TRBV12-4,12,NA,TGTGCCAGCAGTCCAGGGTTTACTGAAGCTTTCTTT,CASSPGFTEAFF
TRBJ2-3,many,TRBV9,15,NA,TGTGCCAGCCGGGGCCGGGACGGGAGCACAGATACGCAGTATTTT,CASRGRDGSTDTQYF
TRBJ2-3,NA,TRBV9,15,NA,TGTGCCAGCAGCGCCCAACCACCGGGGCAAGATACGCAGTATTTT,CASSAQPPGQDTQYF
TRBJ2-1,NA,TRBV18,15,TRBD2,TGTGCCAGCTCACTTCGGGGGGTTGCCTACAATGAGCAGTTCTTC,CASSLRGVAYNEQFF
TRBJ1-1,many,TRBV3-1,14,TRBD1,TGTGCCAGCAGCCTGCTGGAGGGGGCGTCTGAAGCTTTCTTT,CASSLLEGASEAFF
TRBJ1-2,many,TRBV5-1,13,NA,TGCGCCAGCAGCTTGAACGGGGCGGTAGGCTACACCTTC,CASSLNGAVGYTF
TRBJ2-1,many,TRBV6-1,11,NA,TGTGCCAGCTCGGACCCCTCCCCCCAGTTCTTC,CASSDPSPQFF
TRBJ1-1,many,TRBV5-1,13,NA,TGCGCCAGCAGCTTGTGGGGAAACACTGAAGCTTTCTTT,CASSLWGNTEAFF
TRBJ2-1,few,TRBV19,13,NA,TGTGCCAGTAGATCTCCATTAAACAATGAGCAGTTCTTC,CASRSPLNNEQFF
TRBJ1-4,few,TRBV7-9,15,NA,TGTGCCAGCAGCCAGAGTGGGGGGCTGGATGAAAAACTGTTTTTT,CASSQSGGLDEKLFF
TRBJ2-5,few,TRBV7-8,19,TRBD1,TGTGCCAGCAGCTTAGACTCGAGTTGGGGGACAGGGGTCCAAGAGACCCAGTACTTC,CASSLDSSWGTGVQETQYF
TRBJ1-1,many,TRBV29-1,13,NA,TGCAGCGTTTCCGACACAAGGGGCACTGAAGCTTTCTTT,CSVSDTRGTEAFF
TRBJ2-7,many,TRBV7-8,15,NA,TGTGCCAGCAGCTTAGTTCAGACCAGCTCCTACGAGCAGTACTTC,CASSLVQTSSYEQYF
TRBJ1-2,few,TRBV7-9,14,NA,TGTGCCGAACTACTCGTTCGGCAGGGCGGGGGCTACACCTTC,CAELLVRQGGGYTF
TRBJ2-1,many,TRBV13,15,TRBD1,TGTGCCAGCAAGAAGCCCGGGACAGGCTTCAATGAGCAGTTCTTC,CASKKPGTGFNEQFF
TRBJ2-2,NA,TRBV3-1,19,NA,TGTGCCAGCAGCCAAGATCGCCCCGTTTATAATTCAGGCACCGGGGAGCTGTTTTTT,CASSQDRPVYNSGTGELFF
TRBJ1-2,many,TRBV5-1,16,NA,TGCGCCAGCAGCTTGGCCGGGACACCCGAAGGCTATGGCTACACCTTC,CASSLAGTPEGYGYTF
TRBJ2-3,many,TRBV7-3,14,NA,TGTGCCAGCAGCTTTGCGGGATATGGAGATACGCAGTATTTT,CASSFAGYGDTQYF
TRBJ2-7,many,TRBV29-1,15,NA,TGCAGCGTTGAAACCTCTCGAGGGGGATTTTACGAGCAGTACTTC,CSVETSRGGFYEQYF
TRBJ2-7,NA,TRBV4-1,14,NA,TGCGCCAGCAGCAGACCGGAATCGAGAGGGGAGCAGTACTTC,CASSRPESRGEQYF
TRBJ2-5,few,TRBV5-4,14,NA,TGTGCCAGCAGCTTCGGACAGAACCAAGAGACCCAGTACTTC,CASSFGQNQETQYF
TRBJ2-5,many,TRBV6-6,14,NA,TGTGCCAGCAGTTGGGCAGGGGACTCTGGGACCCAGTACTTC,CASSWAGDSGTQYF
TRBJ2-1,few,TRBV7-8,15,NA,TGTGCCAGCAGCCCCGCCCGTATGGGTGCGCGAATCCAGTTCTTC,CASSPARMGARIQFF
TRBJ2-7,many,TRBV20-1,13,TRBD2,TGCAGTGCCCCGGGACTAGCGGACTACGAGCAGTACTTC,CSAPGLADYEQYF
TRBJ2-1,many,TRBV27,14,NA,TGTGCCAGCAGTTTAACCAGGGCCTACAATGAGCAGTTCTTC,CASSLTRAYNEQFF
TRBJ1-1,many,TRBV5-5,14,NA,TGTGCCAGCAGCTCCCCGGGGGCGCTTACTGAAGCTTTCTTT,CASSSPGALTEAFF
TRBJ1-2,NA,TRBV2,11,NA,TGTGCCAGCGGCCTCATTGGTGGCTACACCTTC,CASGLIGGYTF
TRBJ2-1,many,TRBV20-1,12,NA,TGCAGTGCTAGAGGGTTCCACAATGAGCAGTTCTTC,CSARGFHNEQFF
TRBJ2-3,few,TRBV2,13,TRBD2,TGTGCCAGCAGTCGGGAGGCTTCAGATACGCAGTATTTT,CASSREASDTQYF
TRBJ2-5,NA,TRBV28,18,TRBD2,TGTGCCAGCAGTTTAGGCCGGCGAGGACTAGCGGACTTCGAGACCCAGTACTTC,CASSLGRRGLADFETQYF